This T cell receptor (beta chain) was recovered during a study of CD8+CD57+ T cells in acquired aplastic anemia. Whole-study context: The average for DNA from sorted CD4+ and CD8+ cells was 2.5 to 4 ug.

This clonotype was seen many times. Antigen specificity is unknown. Regarding the study as a whole: Between patients and controls, CD8+ Simpson's diversity did not vary significantly.

The template for TCR beta VDJ and CDR3 sequence profiling was genomic DNA. TCRdb reprocessed the reads via MiXCR and lists one record per CDR3 protein. The data show 150,000 or so distinct CDR3 sequences, around half seen once. CDR1 is LGHDT, CDR2 YNNKEL, per germline (reference sequence). Trimming pared 0 bases from V and 11 bases from J, leaving 6 bases between. The CDR3 consists of 11 residues. CD8+CD57+ cell expansion, shown by flow cytometry, had occurred in the patients selected for sequencing. Each patient gave a blood sample that was collected before any therapy had been received. The receptor comes from a human donor with aplastic anemia. The sample was sorted CD4+, CD8+, or CD8+CD57+ T cells (not recorded which) from PBMCs. The genes are TRBV3-1 and TRBJ2-3, with D unresolved. In DNA, the CDR3 is TGTGCCAGCAGCCAAGAGTGGGGGCAGTATTTT. Translating gives CASSQEWGQYF.